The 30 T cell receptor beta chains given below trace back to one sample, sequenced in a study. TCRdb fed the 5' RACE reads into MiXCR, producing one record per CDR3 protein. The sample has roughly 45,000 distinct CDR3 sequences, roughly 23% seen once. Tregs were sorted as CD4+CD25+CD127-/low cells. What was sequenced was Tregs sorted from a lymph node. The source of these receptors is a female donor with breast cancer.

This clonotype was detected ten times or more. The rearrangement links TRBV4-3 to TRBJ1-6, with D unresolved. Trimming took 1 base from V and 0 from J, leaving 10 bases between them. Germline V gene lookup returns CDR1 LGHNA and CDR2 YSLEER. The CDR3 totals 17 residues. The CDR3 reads CASSQVAWDSYNSPLHF. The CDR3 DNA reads TGCGCCAGCAGCCAAGTTGCCTGGGACTCCTATAATTCACCCCTCCACTTT.

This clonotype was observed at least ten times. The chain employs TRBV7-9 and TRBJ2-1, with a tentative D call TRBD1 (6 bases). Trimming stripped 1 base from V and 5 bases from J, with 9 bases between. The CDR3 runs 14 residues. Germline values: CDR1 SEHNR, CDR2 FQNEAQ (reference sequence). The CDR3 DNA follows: TGTGCCAGCAGCTTAGGGGGGCCGCACAATGAGCAGTTCTTC. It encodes CASSLGGPHNEQFF.

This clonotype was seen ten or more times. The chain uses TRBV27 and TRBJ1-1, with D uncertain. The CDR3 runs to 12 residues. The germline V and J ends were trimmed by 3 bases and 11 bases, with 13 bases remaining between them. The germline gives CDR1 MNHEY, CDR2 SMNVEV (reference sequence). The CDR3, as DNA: TGTGCCAGCAGTTTGGTTCTACAGTGTGCTTTCTTT. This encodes CASSLVLQCAFF.

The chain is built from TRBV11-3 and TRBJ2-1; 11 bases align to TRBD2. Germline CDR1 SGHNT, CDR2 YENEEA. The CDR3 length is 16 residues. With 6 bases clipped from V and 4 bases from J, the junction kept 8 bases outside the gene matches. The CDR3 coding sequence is TGTGCCAGCAGTCCGGGACTAGCGGACCTATACAATGAGCAGTTCTTC. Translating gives CASSPGLADLYNEQFF.

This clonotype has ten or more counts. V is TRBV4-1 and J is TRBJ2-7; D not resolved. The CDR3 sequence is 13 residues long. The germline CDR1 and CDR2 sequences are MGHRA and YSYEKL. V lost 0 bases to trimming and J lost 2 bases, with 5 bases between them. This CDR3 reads CASSQERTYEQYF. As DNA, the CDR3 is TGCGCCAGCAGCCAAGAGAGGACCTACGAGCAGTACTTC.

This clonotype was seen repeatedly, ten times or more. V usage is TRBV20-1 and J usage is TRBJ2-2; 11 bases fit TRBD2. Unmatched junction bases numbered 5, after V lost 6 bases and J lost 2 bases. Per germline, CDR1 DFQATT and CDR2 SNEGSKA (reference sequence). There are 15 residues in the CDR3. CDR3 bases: TGCAGTGCCAGCGGGACTAGCGGAAACACCGGGGAGCTGTTTTTT. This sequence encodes CSASGTSGNTGELFF.

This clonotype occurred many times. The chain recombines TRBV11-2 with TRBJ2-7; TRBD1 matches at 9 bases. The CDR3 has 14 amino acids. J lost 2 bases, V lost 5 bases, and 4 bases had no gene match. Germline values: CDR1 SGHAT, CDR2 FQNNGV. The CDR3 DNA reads TGTGCCAGCAGCCCGGGACAGGGACCCTACGAGCAGTACTTC. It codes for CASSPGQGPYEQYF.

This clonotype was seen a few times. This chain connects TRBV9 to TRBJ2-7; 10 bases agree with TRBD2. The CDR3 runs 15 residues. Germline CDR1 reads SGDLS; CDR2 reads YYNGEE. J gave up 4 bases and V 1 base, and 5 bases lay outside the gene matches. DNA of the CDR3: TGTGCCAGCAGCGTATCGGGACTAGCGTCTTACGAGCAGTACTTC. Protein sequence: CASSVSGLASYEQYF.

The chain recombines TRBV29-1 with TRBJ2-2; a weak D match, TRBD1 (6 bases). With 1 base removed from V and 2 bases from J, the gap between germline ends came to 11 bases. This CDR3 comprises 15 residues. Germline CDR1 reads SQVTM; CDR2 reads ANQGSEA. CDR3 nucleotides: TGCAGCGTTGAAGCTGGGGGCAGAAACACCGGGGAGCTGTTTTTT. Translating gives CSVEAGGRNTGELFF.

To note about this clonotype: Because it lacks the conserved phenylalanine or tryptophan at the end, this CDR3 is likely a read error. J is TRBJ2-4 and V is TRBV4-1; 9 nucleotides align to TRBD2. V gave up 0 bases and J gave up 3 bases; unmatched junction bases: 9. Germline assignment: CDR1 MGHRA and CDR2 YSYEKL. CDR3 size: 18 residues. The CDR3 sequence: CASSQDLDSGSDKNIQYL. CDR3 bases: TGCGCCAGCAGCCAAGATTTGGATAGCGGGAGTGACAAAAACATTCAGTACTTA.

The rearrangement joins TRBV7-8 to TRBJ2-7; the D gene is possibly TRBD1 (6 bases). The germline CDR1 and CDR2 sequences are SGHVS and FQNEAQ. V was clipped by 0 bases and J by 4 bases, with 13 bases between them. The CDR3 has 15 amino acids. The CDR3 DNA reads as TGTGCCAGCAGCTTAGCGCAGGGGCCGAAGTACGAGCAGTACTTC. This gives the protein CASSLAQGPKYEQYF. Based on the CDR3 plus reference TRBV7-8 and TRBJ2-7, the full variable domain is GAGVSQSPRYKVAKRGQDVALRCDPISGHVSLFWYQQALGQGPEFLTYFQNEAQLDKSGLPSDRFFAERPEGSVSTLKIQRTQQEDSAVYLCASSLAQGPKYEQYFGPGTRLTVT.

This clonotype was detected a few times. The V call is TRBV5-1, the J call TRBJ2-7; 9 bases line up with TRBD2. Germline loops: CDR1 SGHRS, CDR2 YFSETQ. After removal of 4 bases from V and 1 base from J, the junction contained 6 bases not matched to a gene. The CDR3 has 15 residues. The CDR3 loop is CASSSSGSRSYEQYF. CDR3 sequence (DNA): TGCGCCAGCAGCAGTAGCGGGAGTAGGTCCTACGAGCAGTACTTC.

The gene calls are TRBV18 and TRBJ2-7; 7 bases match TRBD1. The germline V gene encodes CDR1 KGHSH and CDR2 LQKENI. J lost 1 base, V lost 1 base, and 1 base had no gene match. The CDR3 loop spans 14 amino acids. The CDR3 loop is CASSPRTGSYEQYF. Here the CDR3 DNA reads TGTGCCAGCTCACCACGGACAGGTTCCTACGAGCAGTACTTC.

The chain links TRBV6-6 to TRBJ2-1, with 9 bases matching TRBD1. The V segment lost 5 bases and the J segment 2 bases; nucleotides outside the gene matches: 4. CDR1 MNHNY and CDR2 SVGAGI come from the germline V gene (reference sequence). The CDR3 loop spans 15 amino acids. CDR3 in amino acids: CASSQTGGTYNEQFF. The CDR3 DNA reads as TGTGCCAGCAGTCAGACAGGGGGGACCTACAATGAGCAGTTCTTC.

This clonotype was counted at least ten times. CDR3: CASSEFGELFF. CDR3 coding DNA: TGTGCCAGCAGTGAATTCGGGGAGCTGTTTTTT. The V call is TRBV2, the J call TRBJ2-2; D gene unclear. This CDR3 has 11 residues. Looked up from germline, CDR1 is SNHLY and CDR2 is FYNNEI. Trimming removed 2 bases from V and 7 bases from J, with 2 bases in between.

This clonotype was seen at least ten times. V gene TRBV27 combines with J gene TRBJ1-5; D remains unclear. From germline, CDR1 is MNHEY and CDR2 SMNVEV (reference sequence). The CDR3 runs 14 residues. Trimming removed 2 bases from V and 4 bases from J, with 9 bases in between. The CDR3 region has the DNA TGTGCCAGCAGTTTAGGCCGCGGTAATCAGCCCCAGCATTTT. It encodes CASSLGRGNQPQHF.

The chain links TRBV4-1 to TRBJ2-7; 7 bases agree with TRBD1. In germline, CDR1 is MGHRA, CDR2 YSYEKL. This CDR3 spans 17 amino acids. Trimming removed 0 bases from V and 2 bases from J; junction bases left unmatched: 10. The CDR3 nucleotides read TGCGCCAGCAGCCAAGACCCTAGGGGGCCATTCGCCTACGAGCAGTACTTC. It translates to CASSQDPRGPFAYEQYF.

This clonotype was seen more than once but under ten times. DNA for the CDR3: TGTGCCAGCAGTTACTCGACAGGGGGCCCCTACAATGAGCAGTTCTTC. The encoded protein is CASSYSTGGPYNEQFF. The chain employs TRBV6-5 and TRBJ2-1, with TRBD1 matching 10 bases. From germline, CDR1 is MNHEY and CDR2 SVGAGI. The CDR3 spans 16 residues. The V gene end was trimmed by 0 bases and the J gene end by 2 bases; junction bases not matched to a gene: 1.

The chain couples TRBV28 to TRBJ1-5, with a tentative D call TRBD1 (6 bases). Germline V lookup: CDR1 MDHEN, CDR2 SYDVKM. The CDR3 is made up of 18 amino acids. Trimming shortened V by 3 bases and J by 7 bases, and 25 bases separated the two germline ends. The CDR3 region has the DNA TGTGCCAGCAGTTTCTGGGAGTACAGGGCGGATAGTCGACAGCCCCAGCATTTT. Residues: CASSFWEYRADSRQPQHF.

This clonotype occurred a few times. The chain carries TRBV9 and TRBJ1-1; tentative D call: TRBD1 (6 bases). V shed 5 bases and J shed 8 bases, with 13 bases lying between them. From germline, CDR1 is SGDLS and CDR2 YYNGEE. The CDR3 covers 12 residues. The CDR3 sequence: CASSQSRGEAFF. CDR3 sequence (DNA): TGTGCCAGCAGTCAATCAAGGGGGGAAGCTTTCTTT.

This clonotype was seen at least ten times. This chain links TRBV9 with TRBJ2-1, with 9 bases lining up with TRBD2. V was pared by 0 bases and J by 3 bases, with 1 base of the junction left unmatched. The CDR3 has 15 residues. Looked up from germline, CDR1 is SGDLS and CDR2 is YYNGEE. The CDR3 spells CASSVGSGSYNEQFF. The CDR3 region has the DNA TGTGCCAGCAGCGTAGGTAGCGGGAGCTACAATGAGCAGTTCTTC.

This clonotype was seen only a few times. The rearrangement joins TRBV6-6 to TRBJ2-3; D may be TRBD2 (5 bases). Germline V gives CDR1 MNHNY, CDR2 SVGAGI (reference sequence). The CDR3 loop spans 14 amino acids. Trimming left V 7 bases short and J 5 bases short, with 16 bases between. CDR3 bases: TGTGCCAGCAATCCCCTGGCGGGTGGAGATACGCAGTATTTT. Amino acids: CASNPLAGGDTQYF.

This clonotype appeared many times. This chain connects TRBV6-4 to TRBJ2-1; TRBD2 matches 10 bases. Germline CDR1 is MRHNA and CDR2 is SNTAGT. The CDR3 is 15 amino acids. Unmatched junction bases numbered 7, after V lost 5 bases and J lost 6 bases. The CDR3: CASSSLAGVSNEQFF. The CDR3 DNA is TGTGCCAGCAGTTCTCTAGCGGGAGTCTCCAATGAGCAGTTCTTC.

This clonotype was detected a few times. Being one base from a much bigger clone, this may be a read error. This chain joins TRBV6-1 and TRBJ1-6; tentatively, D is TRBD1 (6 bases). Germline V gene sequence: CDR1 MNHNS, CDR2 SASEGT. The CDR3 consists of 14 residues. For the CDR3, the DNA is TGTACCAGCAGTGACGGCAGGGGTAATTCACCCCTCCACTTT. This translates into CTSSDGRGNSPLHF.

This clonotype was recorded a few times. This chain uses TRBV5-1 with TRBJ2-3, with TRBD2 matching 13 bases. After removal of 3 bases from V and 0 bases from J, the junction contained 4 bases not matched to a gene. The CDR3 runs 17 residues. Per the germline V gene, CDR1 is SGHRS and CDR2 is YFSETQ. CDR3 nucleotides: TGCGCCAGCAGCTCAGGACTAGCGGGAGTAAGCACAGATACGCAGTATTTT. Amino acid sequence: CASSSGLAGVSTDTQYF.

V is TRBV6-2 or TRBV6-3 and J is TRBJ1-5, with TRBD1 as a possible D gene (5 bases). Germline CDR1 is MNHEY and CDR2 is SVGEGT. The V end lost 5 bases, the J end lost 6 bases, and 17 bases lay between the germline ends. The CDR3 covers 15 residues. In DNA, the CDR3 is TGTGCCAGCAGTGAGGGCCGGGGGTTCGGTCAGCCCCAGCATTTT. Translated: CASSEGRGFGQPQHF.

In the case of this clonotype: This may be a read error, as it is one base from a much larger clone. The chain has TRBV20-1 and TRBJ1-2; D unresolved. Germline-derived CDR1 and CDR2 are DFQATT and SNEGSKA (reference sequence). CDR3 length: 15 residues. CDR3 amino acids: CSGRDRRKVNYGYTF. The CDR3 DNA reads TGCAGTGGTAGAGATCGGAGGAAAGTAAACTATGGCTACACCTTC.

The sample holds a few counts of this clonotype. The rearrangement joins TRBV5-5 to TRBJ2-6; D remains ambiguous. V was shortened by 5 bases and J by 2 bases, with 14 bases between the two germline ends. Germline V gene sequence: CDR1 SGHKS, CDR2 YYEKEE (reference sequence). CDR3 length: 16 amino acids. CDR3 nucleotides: TGTGCCAGCAGTTCGGTATTGGAGACTGGGGCCAACGTCCTGACTTTC. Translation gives CASSSVLETGANVLTF.

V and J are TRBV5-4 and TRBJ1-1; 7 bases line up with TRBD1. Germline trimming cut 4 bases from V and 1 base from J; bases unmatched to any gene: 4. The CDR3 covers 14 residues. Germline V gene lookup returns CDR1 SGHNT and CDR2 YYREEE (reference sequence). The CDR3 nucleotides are TGTGCCAGCAGCCCACAGGGGAGGAACACTGAAGCTTTCTTT. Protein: CASSPQGRNTEAFF.

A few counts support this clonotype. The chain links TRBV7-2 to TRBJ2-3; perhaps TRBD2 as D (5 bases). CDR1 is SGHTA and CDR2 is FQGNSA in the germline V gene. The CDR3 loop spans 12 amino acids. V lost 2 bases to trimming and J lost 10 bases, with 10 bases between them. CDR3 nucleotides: TGTGCCAGCAGCTTAATGAGGGCTTCGCAGTATTTT. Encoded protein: CASSLMRASQYF. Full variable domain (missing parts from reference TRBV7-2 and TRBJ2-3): GAGVSQSPSNKVTEKGKDVELRCDPISGHTALYWYRQSLGQGLEFLIYFQGNSAPDKSGLPSDRFSAERTGGSVSTLTIQRTQQEDSAVYLCASSLMRASQYFGPGTRLTVL.